Each of the 13 T cell receptor beta chains below was sequenced from the same sample in a study of blood T cell repertoires in COVID-19. Sequenced by immunoSEQ multiplex PCR; TCRdb stores in-frame clones only, minus some. Seen here are 350,000 or so clones, 89% observed once, and the top ten hold roughly 4%. Sequences were obtained from peripheral blood. The receptors come from a woman in her sixties with COVID-19, enrolled during active disease.

V gene TRBV9 combines with J gene TRBJ2-4; possible D gene TRBD2, 5 bases. Germline values: CDR1 SGDLS, CDR2 YYNGEE. V was shortened by 0 bases and J by 0 bases, with 7 bases between the two germline ends. The CDR3 consists of 15 residues. CDR3 protein: CASSVGGLAKNIQYF. The CDR3 DNA reads as TGTGCCAGCAGCGTAGGTGGACTAGCCAAAAACATTCAGTACTTC.

This clone has a handful of counts. V gene TRBV5-1 combines with J gene TRBJ2-1; 10 nucleotides line up with TRBD2. Germline CDR1 reads SGHRS; CDR2 reads YFSETQ. CDR3 length: 16 residues. The V and J ends lost 3 bases and 2 bases, in that order; junction bases with no gene match: 5. The CDR3 here is CASSSSSGGTYNEQFF. As DNA, the CDR3 is TGCGCCAGCAGCTCTAGTAGCGGGGGGACCTACAATGAGCAGTTCTTC.

The V and J genes are TRBV30 and TRBJ1-4, with 8 bases matching TRBD1. This CDR3 has 13 residues. CDR1 is GTSNPN and CDR2 is SVGIG in the germline V gene (reference sequence). V lost 8 bases, J lost 3 bases, and 5 bases stayed unmatched. CDR3 DNA: TGTGCCCGAGGGACAGGTGCTAATGAAAAACTGTTTTTT. It encodes CARGTGANEKLFF. The whole variable domain, filled in from reference TRBV30 and TRBJ1-4, reads SQTIHQWPATLVQPVGSPLSLECTVEGTSNPNLYWYRQAAGRGLQLLFYSVGIGQISSEVPQNLSASRPQDRQFILSSKKLLLSDSGFYLCARGTGANEKLFFGSGTQLSVL.

This chain connects TRBV11-2 to TRBJ1-1, with 8 nucleotides matching TRBD1. V was pared by 5 bases and J by 6 bases, with 5 bases of the junction left unmatched. This CDR3 spans 13 amino acids. Per the germline V gene, CDR1 is SGHAT and CDR2 is FQNNGV. The CDR3 region has the DNA TGTGCCAGCAGCCGGGACAGGAGTGCTGAAGCTTTCTTT. As protein: CASSRDRSAEAFF.

The V call is TRBV7-9, the J call TRBJ2-5; a possible D gene is TRBD2 (7 bases). CDR1 and CDR2 from the germline V gene are SEHNR and FQNEAQ (reference sequence). The CDR3 sequence is 15 residues long. The ends were cut back, 7 bases at V and 5 bases at J, with 20 bases in the middle. CDR3 DNA: TGTGCCAGCACCGGTCGGAGGGGGGGGCAGGAGACCCAGTACTTC. Its translation: CASTGRRGGQETQYF.

This CDR3 is CAARQGGNYGYTF. DNA for the CDR3: TGTGCCGCACGTCAGGGGGGTAACTATGGCTACACCTTC. J is TRBJ1-2 and V is TRBV6-6, with 7 bases lining up with TRBD1. The CDR3 loop spans 13 amino acids. The J segment lost 1 base and the V segment lost 11 bases, leaving 7 bases of the junction unmatched. Looked up from germline, CDR1 is MNHNY and CDR2 is SVGAGI (reference sequence).

This chain joins TRBV9 and TRBJ2-5; the match to TRBD2 covers 10 bases. This CDR3 is 13 amino acids long. V lost 5 bases and J lost 5; bases outside the gene matches: 3. Germline V CDR1 and CDR2: SGDLS, YYNGEE. The CDR3 is CASRSGGVETQYF. The DNA of the CDR3 is TGTGCCAGCAGGAGCGGGGGGGTGGAGACCCAGTACTTC.

This clone was seen more than once but under ten times. The chain recombines TRBV3-1 (or the pseudogene TRBV3-2) with TRBJ2-1; D possibly corresponds to TRBD2 (7 bases). This CDR3 region has 13 residues. V lost 5 bases and J lost 9, with 14 bases in between. The germline V gene has CDR1 LGHDT and CDR2 YNNKEL (reference sequence). The CDR3 DNA sequence: TGTGCCAGCAGCACAAGGGGGGGCACTGAGCAGTTCTTC. Its protein is CASSTRGGTEQFF.

This clone came up once. This chain links TRBV5-5 with TRBJ1-1, with D perhaps matching TRBD1 (5 bases). The CDR3 length is 15 residues. Germline V gene sequence: CDR1 SGHKS, CDR2 YYEKEE (reference sequence). Trimming removed 0 bases at V and 1 base at J, with 10 bases between. CDR3 region: CASSLVGGTNTEAFF. CDR3 bases: TGTGCCAGCAGCTTGGTCGGGGGGACGAACACTGAAGCTTTCTTT.

The genes are TRBV5-4 and TRBJ2-7, with 8 bases lining up with TRBD1. The CDR3 has 16 residues. Germline V gene lookup returns CDR1 SGHNT and CDR2 YYREEE (reference sequence). V gave up 4 bases and J gave up 2 bases; unmatched junction bases: 11. As DNA, the CDR3 is TGTGCCAGCAGCCCCTACTCCGGGACAGGTCCCTACGAGCAGTACTTC. This sequence encodes CASSPYSGTGPYEQYF.

This clone was recorded only once. The J gene is TRBJ1-1, the V gene TRBV2, with 7 bases fitting TRBD1. Germline V CDR1 and CDR2: SNHLY, FYNNEI. This CDR3 comprises 15 residues. J lost 4 bases, V lost 10 bases, and 15 bases had no gene match. CDR3 coding DNA: TGTGCCACGAGGGGACAGTTATTGGTAGGCACTGAAGCTTTCTTT. Its protein product is CATRGQLLVGTEAFF.

Only one count was recorded for this clone. The chain uses TRBV7-9 and TRBJ1-1; 11 nucleotides line up with TRBD1. The J segment lost 4 bases and the V segment lost 1 base, leaving 5 bases of the junction unmatched. CDR3 length: 16 amino acids. Germline V CDR1 and CDR2: SEHNR, FQNEAQ (reference sequence). CDR3 sequence reads: CASSLGTGGAITEAFF. The CDR3 DNA sequence: TGTGCCAGCAGCTTAGGGACAGGGGGCGCGATCACTGAAGCTTTCTTT. Full variable domain (missing parts from reference TRBV7-9 and TRBJ1-1): DTGVSQNPRHKITKRGQNVTFRCDPISEHNRLYWYRQTLGQGPEFLTYFQNEAQLEKSRLLSDRFSAERPKGSFSTLEIQRTEQGDSAMYLCASSLGTGGAITEAFFGQGTRLTVV.

This sequence joins TRBV6-5 and TRBJ2-1; tentatively, D is TRBD2 (6 bases). This CDR3 spans 15 amino acids. The V end was cut by 2 bases, the J end by 6 bases, with 14 bases between. Germline loops: CDR1 MNHEY, CDR2 SVGAGI. In DNA, the CDR3 is TGTGCCAGCAGTTACAAGGCGGGCGGGACCAATGAGCAGTTCTTC. Translation: CASSYKAGGTNEQFF.